Listed here are 23 T cell receptor beta chains from one sample, sequenced in a study of cytomegalovirus exposure and HLA in healthy donors. PCR used 60 Vbeta primers and 13 Jbeta primers. Only in-frame clones appear in the TCRdb table, and some are missing; sequencing was by immunoSEQ multiplex PCR. The sample lists about 220,000 clones, about four fifths occurring once. Material: PBMCs. Receptor source: a man aged 35 to 55 in good health and CMV-seropositive.

The chain links TRBV19 to TRBJ1-5, with 8 nucleotides matching TRBD1. The V gene's germline CDR1 is LNHDA and CDR2 SQIVND (reference sequence). There are 14 residues in the CDR3. Trimming cost V 5 bases and J 4 bases; bases outside gene matches: 4. CDR3 nucleotide sequence: TGTGCCAGTAGTCCTACAGGGGGAAATCAGCCCCAGCATTTT. It is translated as CASSPTGGNQPQHF.

This clone is a singleton in its sample. The genes are TRBV12-5 and TRBJ1-2, with 9 bases identical to TRBD1. After removal of 0 bases from V and 5 bases from J, the junction contained 4 bases not matched to a gene. The CDR3 has 15 amino acids. Germline CDR1 LGHNT, CDR2 FRNRAP. The CDR3 coding sequence is TGTGCTAGTGGTTTGGTACGTGGACAGGGGTATGGCTACACCTTC. The encoded protein is CASGLVRGQGYGYTF.

This clone was recorded a few times. In DNA form, the CDR3 reads TGCGCCAGCAGCTTGGAGGCCCAACTAGCTCCCAATGAGCAGTTCTTC. Translation gives CASSLEAQLAPNEQFF. The rearrangement joins TRBV5-1 to TRBJ2-1; perhaps TRBD2 as D (6 bases). Germline V gene lookup returns CDR1 SGHRS and CDR2 YFSETQ. Deletions cut 0 bases from V and 6 bases from J, with 16 bases between. This CDR3 region has 16 residues.

Only one count was recorded for this clone. The genes are TRBV28 and TRBJ2-7; D call uncertain. Germline-derived CDR1 and CDR2 are MDHEN and SYDVKM. The V gene lost 3 bases and the J gene lost 3 bases, with 9 bases spanning the gap. CDR3 length: 13 residues. This chain's CDR3 is CASSFPPHYEQYF. As DNA, the CDR3 is TGTGCCAGCAGTTTTCCTCCACACTACGAGCAGTACTTC.

The chain links TRBV2 to TRBJ2-5; the D is unclear. The V gene's germline CDR1 is SNHLY and CDR2 FYNNEI. The CDR3 loop spans 12 amino acids. Trimming removed 4 bases at V and 2 bases at J, with 5 bases between. The DNA for the CDR3 is TGTGCCAGCAGTGCCTTACAAGAGACCCAGTACTTC. Its translation: CASSALQETQYF.

This chain links TRBV18 with TRBJ1-1; D ambiguous. Germline CDR1 KGHSH, CDR2 LQKENI. The ends were cut back, 5 bases at V and 1 base at J, with 8 bases in the middle. The CDR3 has 13 amino acids. CDR3 in DNA: TGTGCCAGCTCAACAACAGAGAACACTGAAGCTTTCTTT. This codes for CASSTTENTEAFF.

This sequence joins TRBV6-5 and TRBJ2-5; D is undetermined. Trimming removed 2 bases at V and 2 bases at J, with 6 bases between. This CDR3 comprises 13 residues. Germline V gene sequence: CDR1 MNHEY, CDR2 SVGAGI. The CDR3 region has the DNA TGTGCCAGCAGTTACGACACGCAAGAGACCCAGTACTTC. Translating gives CASSYDTQETQYF.

The genes are TRBV7-8 and TRBJ1-2, with D possibly matching TRBD1 (5 bases). The ends were cut back, 5 bases at V and 4 bases at J, with 17 bases in the middle. Germline-derived CDR1 and CDR2 are SGHVS and FQNEAQ. The CDR3 sequence is 15 residues long. CDR3 amino acids: CASSPVLTGVYGYTF. The CDR3 DNA follows: TGTGCCAGCAGCCCAGTACTAACAGGAGTCTATGGCTACACCTTC.

The chain recombines TRBV9 with TRBJ2-5, with 7 bases aligning to TRBD2. The CDR3 covers 15 residues. Unmatched junction bases numbered 9, after V lost 5 bases and J lost 2 bases. Germline assignment: CDR1 SGDLS and CDR2 YYNGEE. CDR3 DNA: TGTGCCAGCAGTGGGGGGGGGAAGGGGCAAGAGACCCAGTACTTC. Its translation is CASSGGGKGQETQYF.

This sequence joins TRBV5-4 and TRBJ1-1; TRBD1 is a possible D gene (5 bases). Looked up from germline, CDR1 is SGHNT and CDR2 is YYREEE (reference sequence). The CDR3 extends over 16 amino acids. V was cut by 3 bases and J by 1 base, with 16 bases left in between. CDR3 sequence: CASSWGVGEGNTEAFF. Here the CDR3 DNA reads TGTGCCAGCAGCTGGGGGGTTGGGGAAGGGAACACTGAAGCTTTCTTT.

V is TRBV11-2 and J is TRBJ1-2; D is unclear. The ends were cut back, 3 bases at V and 0 bases at J, with 14 bases in the middle. The CDR3 is made up of 16 amino acids. Germline CDR1 and CDR2: SGHAT and FQNNGV. The CDR3 loop is CASSFPSGGSNYGYTF. Written as DNA, the CDR3 is TGTGCCAGCAGCTTTCCGTCGGGTGGATCTAACTATGGCTACACCTTC.

J is TRBJ2-1 and V is TRBV5-1, with TRBD2 matching over 15 bases. CDR3 length: 18 residues. V gave up 0 bases and J gave up 1 base; unmatched junction bases: 2. The V gene's germline CDR1 is SGHRS and CDR2 YFSETQ. The CDR3 region is CASSLGGLAGGSYNEQFF. The CDR3 DNA sequence: TGCGCCAGCAGCTTGGGGGGACTAGCGGGAGGTTCCTACAATGAGCAGTTCTTC.

V gene TRBV30 combines with J gene TRBJ2-1, with D hard to call. This CDR3 comprises 16 residues. The V gene's germline CDR1 is GTSNPN and CDR2 SVGIG (reference sequence). Between the trimmed V and J ends, which lost 2 bases and 0 bases, there was a span of 14 bases. The chain's CDR3 is CAWSSPRLSSYNEQFF. For the CDR3, the DNA is TGTGCCTGGAGTTCACCCAGGTTAAGCTCCTACAATGAGCAGTTCTTC.

The J gene is TRBJ1-2, the V gene TRBV25-1; tentative D call: TRBD1 (5 bases). The CDR3 spans 15 residues. CDR1 is MGHDK, CDR2 SYGVNS, per germline. Trimming pared 6 bases from V and 0 bases from J, leaving 14 bases between. CDR3 nucleotide sequence: TGTGCCAGCAGCTGGACCGGGGGTTCTAACTATGGCTACACCTTC. It translates to CASSWTGGSNYGYTF.

V and J are TRBV7-6 and TRBJ2-5, with D possibly TRBD1 on 6 matching bases. This CDR3 has 16 amino acids. Germline V gene sequence: CDR1 SGHVS, CDR2 FNYEAQ. V was cut by 1 base and J by 5 bases, with 17 bases left in between. This CDR3 is CASSLGGGNPRETQYF. The CDR3 DNA is TGTGCCAGCAGCTTAGGAGGGGGTAACCCCAGGGAGACCCAGTACTTC.

This chain uses TRBV9 with TRBJ2-1; D possibly corresponds to TRBD2 (6 bases). The ends were cut back, 4 bases at V and 6 bases at J, with 20 bases in the middle. The CDR3 covers 16 residues. In germline, CDR1 is SGDLS, CDR2 YYNGEE. The CDR3, as DNA: TGTGCCAGCAGCTCGACCACAACCGGGACTTCCAATGAGCAGTTCTTC. Translation: CASSSTTTGTSNEQFF. The full variable domain, rest sourced from reference TRBV9 and TRBJ2-1, is DSGVTQTPKHLITATGQRVTLRCSPRSGDLSVYWYQQSLDQGLQFLIQYYNGEERAKGNILERFSAQQFPDLHSELNLSSLELGDSALYFCASSSTTTGTSNEQFFGPGTRLTVL.

This clone has just a few counts. This chain uses TRBV6-1 with TRBJ2-5; 9 positions agree with TRBD2. CDR3 length: 15 amino acids. Germline V CDR1 and CDR2: MNHNS, SASEGT. Trimming at V came to 6 bases and at J to 4 bases, leaving 9 bases not matched to a gene. This chain's CDR3 is CASRAGGPVGETQYF. The CDR3 DNA follows: TGTGCCAGCAGGGCGGGAGGGCCGGTAGGAGAGACCCAGTACTTC.

The rearrangement joins TRBV29-1 to TRBJ2-2; weak D call: TRBD1 (7 bases). CDR3 length: 14 residues. The germline V gene has CDR1 SQVTM and CDR2 ANQGSEA. Deletions cut 5 bases from V and 5 bases from J, with 15 bases between. The CDR3 nucleotides are TGCAGCGTTCGGGAGAACAGGGGTACCGGGGAGCTGTTTTTT. Amino acids: CSVRENRGTGELFF.

This chain uses TRBV6-4 with TRBJ1-1, with no clear D. The CDR3 is made up of 15 amino acids. CDR1 MRHNA and CDR2 SNTAGT come from the germline V gene. Trimming removed 6 bases at V and 1 base at J, with 15 bases between. Here the CDR3 DNA reads TGTGCCAGCAGGGTCGCGAACTCCCGGAACACTGAAGCTTTCTTT. Translated: CASRVANSRNTEAFF.

This chain links TRBV5-1 with TRBJ2-1, with 13 bases matching TRBD2. CDR3 length equals 13 residues. From germline, CDR1 is SGHRS and CDR2 YFSETQ. The J segment lost 14 bases and the V segment lost 4 bases, leaving 6 bases of the junction unmatched. CDR3 nucleotide sequence: TGCGCCAGCAGCCCTACTAGCGGGAGGGAAGAGTTCTTC. Its translation is CASSPTSGREEFF.

This clone was seen a handful of times. The V and J genes are TRBV30 and TRBJ1-1; D gene ambiguous. The CDR3 loop spans 12 amino acids. Germline values: CDR1 GTSNPN, CDR2 SVGIG (reference sequence). V was cut by 3 bases and J by 5 bases, with 10 bases left in between. This chain's CDR3 is CAWRDFGTEAFF. CDR3 sequence (DNA): TGTGCCTGGAGGGACTTTGGGACTGAAGCTTTCTTT.

This chain connects TRBV18 to TRBJ2-1; 9 bases line up with TRBD1. The germline gives CDR1 KGHSH, CDR2 LQKENI. The CDR3 is 14 residues long. V shed 6 bases and J 7 bases; nucleotides not matched to a gene: 7. Written as DNA, the CDR3 is TGTGCCAGCTCGCGCCTGGACAGGGGTAATGAGCAGTTCTTC. Translating it yields CASSRLDRGNEQFF.

The CDR3 coding sequence is TGTGCCAGCAGTTTTTTAGTCGAAGACGGGGCTAACTATGGCTACACCTTC. Residues: CASSFLVEDGANYGYTF. The rearrangement joins TRBV27 to TRBJ1-2; no firm D call. CDR3 length: 17 residues. Deletions cut 3 bases from V and 0 bases from J, with 17 bases between. Germline V CDR1 and CDR2: MNHEY, SMNVEV (reference sequence).